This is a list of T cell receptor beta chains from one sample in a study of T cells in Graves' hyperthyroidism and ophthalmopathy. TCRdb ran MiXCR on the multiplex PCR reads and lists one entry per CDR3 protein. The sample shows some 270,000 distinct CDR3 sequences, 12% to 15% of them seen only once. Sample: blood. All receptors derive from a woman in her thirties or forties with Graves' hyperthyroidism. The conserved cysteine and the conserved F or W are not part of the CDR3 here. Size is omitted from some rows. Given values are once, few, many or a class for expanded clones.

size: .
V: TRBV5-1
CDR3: ASSLGALAGGTEQY

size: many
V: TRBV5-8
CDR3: ASSLPGQETQY

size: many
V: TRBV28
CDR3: ATEQTGDYGYT

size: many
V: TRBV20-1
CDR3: SARVGTGTDTQY

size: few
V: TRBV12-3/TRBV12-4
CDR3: ASSFGQRGNTIY

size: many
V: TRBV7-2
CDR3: ASSPLGGKETQY

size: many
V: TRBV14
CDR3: ASSQMASSMFDEQY

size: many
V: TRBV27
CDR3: ASSLGGYT

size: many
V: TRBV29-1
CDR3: SVTGLGNTIY

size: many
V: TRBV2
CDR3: ASIPRRTGGDEKLF

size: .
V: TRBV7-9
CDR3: ASSRGLGAQETQY

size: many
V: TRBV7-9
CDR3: ASSPGGTQY

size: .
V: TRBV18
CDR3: ASSPSSGKGEAF

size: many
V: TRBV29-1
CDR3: SVGNYNEQF

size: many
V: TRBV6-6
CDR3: ASSYTLTGRTDTQY

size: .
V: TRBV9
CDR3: ASSRSASGSLNEQF

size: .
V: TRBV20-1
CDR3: CAPGLRTDEQY

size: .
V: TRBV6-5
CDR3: ASSYPQDRSYEQY

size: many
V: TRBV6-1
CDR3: ASSRNREMEQY

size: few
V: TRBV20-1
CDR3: SVSTSYTQY

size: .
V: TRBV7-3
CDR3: ASSRSTSGSDTQY

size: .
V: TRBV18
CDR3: ASSRSTGRNQPQH

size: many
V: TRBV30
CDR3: AWRGGSYNSPLH

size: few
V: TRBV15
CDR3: ATSRDRTASGYT

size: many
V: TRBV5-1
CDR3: ASSLGGQTYEQY

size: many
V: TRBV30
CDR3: AWSVTGVGEQF

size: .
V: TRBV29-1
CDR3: SVEHSAGNTIY

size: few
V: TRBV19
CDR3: ASTSDPWADTQY

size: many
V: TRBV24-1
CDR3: ATSDSGGPETQY

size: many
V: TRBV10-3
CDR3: AISEHRKSGGEAF

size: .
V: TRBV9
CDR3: ASSVWRLKPANEQF

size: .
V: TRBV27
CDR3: ASSLKWQMYSNQPQH

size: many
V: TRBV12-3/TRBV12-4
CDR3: ASRRTSGFTDTQY